The clone carrying this T cell receptor beta chain has just one count. Its antigen is undetermined. This specimen belongs to a study of shared clonotypes between healthy human individuals. The overall study: Two female and a few male donors aged 18 to 49 were enrolled. Broader study findings: Though the depth was large, rarefaction showed that sorted-subset sequencing was incomplete. Across subsets, estimated richness was generally greater for naive than for memory populations.

Germline V CDR1 and CDR2: MNHEY, SVGAGI. This CDR3 comprises 14 residues. Trimming took 4 bases from V and 12 from J; bases not matched to a gene: 11. How the authors handled the data: In the immunoSEQ data, sequences were junction-only and lacked quality scores, so filtering differed. The repertoire was sequenced with immunoSEQ multiplex PCR; TCRdb's copy has only in-frame clones and lacks some. For V, J and clone size, that table is used; D and trimming come from the DNA. The repertoire consists of about 580,000 clones, with more than 95% occurring once and the leading ten covering 0.25% to 0.35%. Naive CD8 isolation took CD45RO-negative cells positively selected for CCR7 and excluded terminally differentiated effector memory CD45RA+ cells.

The receptor comes from a man aged 25-45 years in good health. What was sequenced was naive CD8+ T cells sorted from blood. V usage is TRBV6-5 and J usage is TRBJ2-1; 8 nucleotides align to TRBD2. The DNA of the CDR3 is TGTGCCAGCAGTTTTTCCGGGGGGGAAAGCGGGCAGTTCTTC. This translates into CASSFSGGESGQFF.